Following are 26 T cell receptor beta chains from one sample sequenced in a study of blood T cell repertoires in COVID-19. Clones were read by immunoSEQ multiplex PCR, and TCRdb kept only the in-frame ones, dropping some. Among about 200,000 clones listed, roughly nine tenths were seen once. Sequenced sample: peripheral blood. These receptors were collected from a woman in her fifties or sixties with COVID-19, enrolled during active disease.

CDR3 sequence reads: CASSTTGVGTDTQYF. The CDR3 bases are TGTGCCAGTAGTACCACAGGGGTGGGCACAGATACGCAGTATTTT. The rearrangement links TRBV19 to TRBJ2-3; 7 nucleotides align to TRBD1. Germline V lookup: CDR1 LNHDA, CDR2 SQIVND (reference sequence). The CDR3 spans 15 residues. With 4 bases clipped from V and 1 base from J, the junction kept 5 bases outside the gene matches.

The chain combines TRBV21-1 with TRBJ1-1; the tabulated D call, TRBD1, remains unverified against the DNA. TRBV21-1 counts as a pseudogene. CDR3 length equals 15 residues. The CDR3 reads CASSARQGPFTEAFF. CDR3 nucleotides: TGTGCCAGCAGCGCACGACAGGGTCCTTTCACTGAAGCTTTCTTT.

This chain connects TRBV3-1 (or the pseudogene TRBV3-2) to TRBJ1-2; TRBD1 aligns across 7 bases. Germline CDR1 reads LGHDT; CDR2 reads YNNKEL (reference sequence). J lost 4 bases, V lost 4 bases, and 12 bases had no gene match. The CDR3 loop spans 16 amino acids. The CDR3 reads CASSPRRGRGVYGYTF. The CDR3 DNA reads TGTGCCAGCAGCCCCAGGAGGGGCAGGGGGGTCTATGGCTACACCTTC.

As DNA, the CDR3 is TGTGCCAGCTCACCAGAAAGAAGCGGCTACACCTTC. Amino acids: CASSPERSGYTF. The gene calls are TRBV18 and TRBJ1-2; D not resolved. The CDR3 loop spans 12 amino acids. V was cut by 2 bases and J by 8 bases, with 9 bases left in between. The V gene's germline CDR1 is KGHSH and CDR2 LQKENI.

The chain employs TRBV3-1 (or the pseudogene TRBV3-2) and TRBJ2-3; 8 bases fit TRBD2. Unmatched junction bases numbered 6, after V lost 0 bases and J lost 4 bases. This CDR3 comprises 16 residues. Germline V lookup: CDR1 LGHDT, CDR2 YNNKEL (reference sequence). CDR3 in amino acids: CASSQDERGSADTQYF. The CDR3 DNA follows: TGTGCCAGCAGCCAAGATGAGCGGGGGAGCGCAGATACGCAGTATTTT.

This clone was detected once. J is TRBJ2-1 and V is TRBV7-2, with 8 bases aligning to TRBD2. The V and J ends lost 2 bases and 3 bases, in that order; junction bases with no gene match: 6. The CDR3 length is 16 residues. Germline CDR1 and CDR2: SGHTA and FQGNSA. CDR3 sequence reads: CASSLLSGGNYNEQFF. The CDR3 DNA follows: TGTGCCAGCAGCTTACTGAGCGGGGGAAACTACAATGAGCAGTTCTTC.

The rearrangement links TRBV27 to TRBJ1-6; D might be TRBD1 (5 bases). The V end lost 2 bases, the J end lost 6 bases, and 20 bases lay between the germline ends. CDR3 length: 18 residues. Germline values: CDR1 MNHEY, CDR2 SMNVEV (reference sequence). For the CDR3, the DNA is TGTGCCAGCAGTTTAAGATTCCCTGGGGCGGTGGGTAATTCACCCCTCCACTTT. Translated: CASSLRFPGAVGNSPLHF.

This rearrangement joins TRBV5-1 to TRBJ2-7, with D perhaps assigned TRBD1 or TRBD2 (5 bases each). CDR1 and CDR2 from the germline V gene are SGHRS and YFSETQ. There are 16 residues in the CDR3. V was shortened by 4 bases and J by 0 bases, with 17 bases between the two germline ends. This CDR3 is CASSMGRDRYSYEQYF. Written as DNA, the CDR3 is TGCGCCAGCAGCATGGGACGCGACAGATACTCCTACGAGCAGTACTTC.

The chain links TRBV5-6 to TRBJ2-3; 7 bases are a match to TRBD1. The CDR3 runs 15 residues. V shed 0 bases, J shed 3 bases, and the junction held 4 bases outside the gene matches. Per germline, CDR1 SGHDT and CDR2 YYEEEE. The CDR3 here is CASSLAQGMTDTQYF. The CDR3 region has the DNA TGTGCCAGCAGCTTGGCACAGGGGATGACAGATACGCAGTATTTT.

The J gene is TRBJ1-2, the V gene TRBV9, with 9 bases matching TRBD1. Germline CDR1 reads SGDLS; CDR2 reads YYNGEE. The CDR3 has 14 residues. V was clipped by 3 bases and J by 8 bases; unmatched bases: 8. CDR3 coding DNA: TGTGCCAGCAGCGCCTCCGGGACAGGGTCCGGCTACACCTTC. Its translation: CASSASGTGSGYTF.

V is TRBV12-3 or TRBV12-4 and J is TRBJ1-1, with a tentative D call TRBD1 (6 bases). V lost 7 bases and J lost 2, with 11 bases in between. This CDR3 region has 13 residues. CDR3 sequence (DNA): TGTGCCAGCAAGGGACACCTTAACACTGAAGCTTTCTTT. Encoded protein: CASKGHLNTEAFF.

In this sample, this clone turned up once. This CDR3 reads CASIRLGVEGPRSGANVLTF. The CDR3 coding sequence is TGTGCCAGCATTAGACTCGGGGTGGAGGGCCCCAGGTCTGGGGCCAACGTCCTGACTTTC. The chain combines TRBV27 with TRBJ2-6; TRBD2 is a possible D gene (6 bases). Germline V CDR1 and CDR2: MNHEY, SMNVEV (reference sequence). Trimming shortened V by 7 bases and J by 1 base, and 26 bases separated the two germline ends. There are 20 residues in the CDR3. Based on the CDR3 plus reference TRBV27 and TRBJ2-6, the full variable domain is EAQVTQNPRYLITVTGKKLTVTCSQNMNHEYMSWYRQDPGLGLRQIYYSMNVEVTDKGDVPEGYKVSRKEKRNFPLILESPSPNQTSLYFCASIRLGVEGPRSGANVLTFGAGSRLTVL.

J is TRBJ1-5 and V is TRBV15; D is undetermined. V was clipped by 5 bases and J by 6 bases, with 11 bases between them. The CDR3 covers 13 residues. CDR1 LNHNV and CDR2 YYDKDF come from the germline V gene (reference sequence). CDR3 in DNA: TGTGCCACCAGCGAGGAGGGAAGTCAGCCCCAGCATTTT. Translating gives CATSEEGSQPQHF.

This sequence joins TRBV9 and TRBJ1-4; D uncertain. Trimming took 3 bases from V and 8 from J, leaving 14 bases between them. Germline CDR1 reads SGDLS; CDR2 reads YYNGEE. This CDR3 spans 14 amino acids. CDR3 bases: TGTGCCAGCAGCGAGGATGGCAGGTGGGAAAAACTGTTTTTT. It translates to CASSEDGRWEKLFF.

The chain employs TRBV19 and TRBJ2-4, with 7 bases fitting TRBD1. The CDR3 runs 14 residues. Germline trimming cut 7 bases from V and 3 bases from J; bases unmatched to any gene: 6. Looked up from germline, CDR1 is LNHDA and CDR2 is SQIVND (reference sequence). CDR3 sequence: CASTATGYKNIQYF. The CDR3 DNA reads as TGTGCCAGTACCGCGACAGGGTACAAAAACATTCAGTACTTC.

This chain uses TRBV11-3 with TRBJ2-4, with TRBD1 matching 10 bases. Germline V gene data show CDR1 as SGHNT and CDR2 as YENEEA. CDR3 length equals 20 residues. The V segment lost 0 bases and the J segment 1 base; nucleotides outside the gene matches: 12. CDR3 protein: CASSLDPTGGAVMAKNIQYF. The CDR3 region has the DNA TGTGCCAGCAGCTTAGATCCGACAGGGGGCGCGGTCATGGCCAAAAACATTCAGTACTTC.

V and J are TRBV28 and TRBJ2-2; the match to TRBD2 covers 10 bases. This CDR3 spans 15 amino acids. From germline, CDR1 is MDHEN and CDR2 SYDVKM. V gave up 8 bases and J gave up 5 bases; unmatched junction bases: 8. The CDR3 region is CASRLLAGSTGELFF. DNA for the CDR3: TGTGCCAGCCGATTACTAGCGGGGTCTACCGGGGAGCTGTTTTTT.

J is TRBJ1-2 and V is TRBV5-1; D is unclear. CDR3 length: 15 amino acids. Germline assignment: CDR1 SGHRS and CDR2 YFSETQ. V lost 4 bases and J lost 7, with 20 bases in between. The CDR3 protein is CASSPDLTGVIGYTF. DNA of the CDR3: TGCGCCAGCAGCCCTGACCTAACCGGAGTGATTGGCTACACCTTC.

The rearrangement joins TRBV6-2 or TRBV6-3 to TRBJ1-4, with D maybe TRBD1 (5 bases). The V gene's germline CDR1 is MNHEY and CDR2 SVGEGT. The CDR3 extends over 15 amino acids. Trimming took 5 bases from V and 6 from J, leaving 16 bases between them. Here the CDR3 DNA reads TGTGCCAGCAGTCCCCGACAGAGGGAGGATGAAAAACTGTTTTTT. Its protein product is CASSPRQREDEKLFF.

This clone was observed a handful of times. The V and J genes are TRBV4-1 and TRBJ2-3; D gene uncertain. V was shortened by 5 bases and J by 0 bases, with 6 bases between the two germline ends. CDR3 length: 13 amino acids. The germline V gene encodes CDR1 MGHRA and CDR2 YSYEKL. The CDR3 nucleotides are TGCGCCAGCAGCGCGGCTAGCACAGATACGCAGTATTTT. This gives the protein CASSAASTDTQYF.

This chain links TRBV21-1 with TRBJ1-5; TRBD1, the D gene given by the table, was not confirmed from the DNA. TRBV21-1 corresponds to a pseudogene. This CDR3 is 17 amino acids long. CDR3 in DNA: TGTGCCAGCAGCCAAAGTACAGGGGCCTATAGCAATCAGCCCCAGCATTTT. Protein: CASSQSTGAYSNQPQHF.

V gene TRBV21-1 combines with J gene TRBJ1-5. TRBV21-1 is a pseudogene locus. The CDR3 totals 12 residues. CDR3 DNA: TGTGCCAGCAGGTTCCGTTATCAGCCCCAGCATTTT. Translated, it gives CASRFRYQPQHF.

The J gene is TRBJ1-2, the V gene TRBV5-1; no reliable D call. V lost 1 base and J lost 3, with 10 bases in between. This CDR3 comprises 14 residues. In germline, CDR1 is SGHRS, CDR2 YFSETQ. The CDR3 DNA reads TGCGCCAGCAGCTTGTTAACGCAGGACTATGGCTACACCTTC. This gives the protein CASSLLTQDYGYTF.

This chain uses TRBV7-3 with TRBJ1-5; TRBD1 aligns across 9 bases. V lost 5 bases to trimming and J lost 6 bases; unmatched junction nucleotides: 2. This CDR3 region has 13 residues. Germline assignment: CDR1 SGHTA and CDR2 FQGTGA. The CDR3, as DNA: TGTGCCAGCAGCATGGACAGGGGTCAGCCCCAGCATTTT. Translating gives CASSMDRGQPQHF. Filled out from reference TRBV7-3 and TRBJ1-5, the complete variable domain reads GAGVSQTPSNKVTEKGKYVELRCDPISGHTALYWYRQSLGQGPEFLIYFQGTGAADDSGLPNDRFFAVRPEGSVSTLKIQRTERGDSAVYLCASSMDRGQPQHFGDGTRLSIL.

The sample holds a few counts of this clone. CDR3 residues: CASSGGTGYNYGYTF. For the CDR3, the DNA is TGTGCCAGCAGTGGGGGGACAGGTTATAACTATGGCTACACCTTC. The V gene is TRBV2, the J gene TRBJ1-2; 8 nucleotides match TRBD1. This CDR3 comprises 15 residues. The V gene's germline CDR1 is SNHLY and CDR2 FYNNEI. J gave up 1 base and V 4 bases, and 5 bases lay outside the gene matches.

The chain joins TRBV12-3 or TRBV12-4 to TRBJ1-1; 8 bases align to TRBD1. Losses at the gene ends were 7 bases for V and 5 bases for J; bases not matched to a gene: 3. This CDR3 is 12 amino acids long. DNA of the CDR3: TGTGCCAGCAATACAGGGGGGACTGAAGCTTTCTTT. Amino acid sequence: CASNTGGTEAFF.